The 15 T cell receptor beta chains reported below all come from one sample, sequenced in a study of read filtering for tumor transcriptome and immune sequencing. From around 440 ng of RNA, a library with molecular barcoded alpha/delta and beta/gamma adaptors was made. From the reads, TCRdb called clonotypes with MiXCR, one entry per CDR3 protein. The repertoire includes around 58,000 distinct CDR3 sequences, about 15% of them detected once, and roughly 41% sits in the top ten. Sequenced material: a population of CD138-negative cells sorted from bone marrow. The receptor source for this set is a donor over 35 with multiple myeloma.

The gene calls are TRBV11-3 and TRBJ2-1, with 10 bases matching TRBD2. This CDR3 is built from 16 residues. Unmatched junction bases numbered 11, after V lost 6 bases and J lost 6 bases. Germline lookup yields CDR1 SGHNT and CDR2 YENEEA. The CDR3 nucleotides are TGTGCCAGCAGTCAGGGCGGGCTAGCGGGAGTCAATGAGCAGTTCTTC. Its protein product is CASSQGGLAGVNEQFF. Full variable domain (missing parts from reference TRBV11-3 and TRBJ2-1): EAGVVQSPRYKIIEKKQPVAFWCNPISGHNTLYWYLQNLGQGPELLIRYENEEAVDDSQLPKDRFSAERLKGVDSTLKIQPAELGDSAVYLCASSQGGLAGVNEQFFGPGTRLTVL.

Many counts were recorded for this clonotype. The V and J genes are TRBV7-6 and TRBJ2-7, with TRBD2 as a possible D gene (6 bases). V was shortened by 1 base and J by 2 bases, with 12 bases between the two germline ends. The germline gives CDR1 SGHVS, CDR2 FNYEAQ. CDR3 size: 15 residues. The DNA of the CDR3 is TGTGCCAGCAGCTTAGGGAGCGGGTCCACCTACGAGCAGTACTTC. Protein: CASSLGSGSTYEQYF.

This clonotype has a count of ten or more. The rearrangement joins TRBV5-1 to TRBJ1-1, with TRBD1 matching 7 bases. Trimming at V came to 3 bases and at J to 1 base, leaving 3 bases not matched to a gene. The germline V gene encodes CDR1 SGHRS and CDR2 YFSETQ. The CDR3 totals 14 residues. The CDR3 coding sequence is TGCGCCAGCAGCTCAGGGGGATGGAACACTGAAGCTTTCTTT. Its protein product is CASSSGGWNTEAFF.

At least ten counts were recorded for this clonotype. The chain is built from TRBV27 and TRBJ1-5, with a weak D call TRBD1 (6 bases). Germline V gene data show CDR1 as MNHEY and CDR2 as SMNVEV (reference sequence). CDR3 size: 17 residues. V was clipped by 5 bases and J by 3 bases, with 20 bases between them. In DNA form, the CDR3 reads TGTGCCAGCAGTCCCTTGAGGGAGGGGGTGGTCAATCAGCCCCAGCATTTT. Residues: CASSPLREGVVNQPQHF.

This clonotype was seen at least ten times. The CDR3 here is CASSSIQGTAETQYF. In DNA, the CDR3 is TGTGCCAGCAGCTCGATACAGGGCACGGCAGAGACCCAGTACTTC. The rearrangement uses TRBV7-9 and TRBJ2-5; a possible D gene is TRBD1 (6 bases). Per the germline V gene, CDR1 is SEHNR and CDR2 is FQNEAQ (reference sequence). The CDR3 has 15 residues. Between the trimmed V and J ends, which lost 4 bases and 4 bases, there was a span of 16 bases. Full variable domain (outside the CDR3, taken from reference TRBV7-9 and TRBJ2-5): DTGVSQNPRHKITKRGQNVTFRCDPISEHNRLYWYRQTLGQGPEFLTYFQNEAQLEKSRLLSDRFSAERPKGSFSTLEIQRTEQGDSAMYLCASSSIQGTAETQYFGPGTRLLVL.

The table lists this clonotype with many counts. The chain combines TRBV5-6 with TRBJ2-7; 9 bases fit TRBD1. J was trimmed by 5 bases and V by 4 bases; bases with no gene match: 7. Germline lookup yields CDR1 SGHDT and CDR2 YYEEEE. This CDR3 is 14 amino acids long. The CDR3 sequence: CASSRDRVGHEQYF. CDR3 coding DNA: TGTGCCAGCAGCCGGGACAGGGTGGGCCACGAGCAGTACTTC.

This chain's CDR3 is CARNGREKGTDTQYF. In nucleotides, the CDR3 is TGTGCCCGTAATGGGCGGGAGAAAGGGACAGATACGCAGTATTTT. This chain links TRBV28 with TRBJ2-3; TRBD2 agrees at 7 bases. The CDR3 length is 15 residues. Germline trimming cut 11 bases from V and 3 bases from J; bases unmatched to any gene: 14. Germline CDR1 MDHEN, CDR2 SYDVKM. Full variable domain (rest looked up from reference TRBV28 and TRBJ2-3): DVKVTQSSRYLVKRTGEKVFLECVQDMDHENMFWYRQDPGLGLRLIYFSYDVKMKEKGDIPEGYSVSREKKERFSLILESASTNQTSMYLCARNGREKGTDTQYFGPGTRLTVL.

This clonotype was observed many times. This chain joins TRBV15 and TRBJ2-2, with D perhaps matching TRBD1 or TRBD2 (5 bases each). This CDR3 comprises 17 residues. Trimming took 0 bases from V and 4 from J, leaving 15 bases between them. Looked up from germline, CDR1 is LNHNV and CDR2 is YYDKDF (reference sequence). This CDR3 is CATSRDRGALVTGELFF. CDR3 DNA sequence: TGTGCCACCAGCAGAGATCGAGGGGCACTCGTCACCGGGGAGCTGTTTTTT.

The chain joins TRBV20-1 to TRBJ2-3; TRBD1 matches 9 bases. Germline V gene lookup returns CDR1 DFQATT and CDR2 SNEGSKA (reference sequence). The CDR3 contains 14 residues. V was clipped by 1 base and J by 1 base; unmatched bases: 0. The DNA of the CDR3 is TGCAGTGCTAGAGGACAGGGGGGCACAGATACGCAGTATTTT. Its protein is CSARGQGGTDTQYF.

This clonotype was seen repeatedly, ten times or more. At one end the junction does not follow the germline gene, possibly because of a read error. This chain links TRBV5-1 with TRBJ2-2, with D unresolved. CDR1 and CDR2 (germline): SGHRS, YFSETQ. This CDR3 region has 14 residues. CDR3 sequence reads: CASSLGGNTGELFF. The CDR3 region has the DNA TGTGCCAGCTCGCTTGGCGGGAACACCGGGGAGCTGTTTTTT.

The CDR3 sequence: CASSLPGGQGYEQYF. In nucleotides, the CDR3 is TGTGCCAGCAGCTTGCCGGGGGGCCAAGGGTACGAGCAGTACTTC. The chain combines TRBV5-4 with TRBJ2-7; TRBD2 is a possible D gene (7 bases). The CDR3 consists of 15 residues. From germline, CDR1 is SGHNT and CDR2 YYREEE (reference sequence). The V end was cut by 1 base, the J end by 4 bases, with 15 bases between. Filled out from reference TRBV5-4 and TRBJ2-7, the complete variable domain reads ETGVTQSPTHLIKTRGQQVTLRCSSQSGHNTVSWYQQALGQGPQFIFQYYREEENGRGNFPPRFSGLQFPNYSSELNVNALELDDSALYLCASSLPGGQGYEQYFGPGTRLTVT.

This clonotype was seen ten or more times. The J gene is TRBJ2-1, the V gene TRBV7-2; 7 bases align to TRBD1. The germline V gene has CDR1 SGHTA and CDR2 FQGNSA. V dropped 1 base and J dropped 2; count of bases not matched to a gene: 2. The CDR3 is 15 amino acids. CDR3 loop: CASSLVGQTYNEQFF. The CDR3 region has the DNA TGTGCCAGCAGCTTAGTGGGACAGACCTACAATGAGCAGTTCTTC.

This clonotype was seen ten or more times. The V call is TRBV10-2, the J call TRBJ1-1; 10 nucleotides match TRBD1. V gave up 3 bases and J gave up 5 bases; unmatched junction bases: 6. CDR1 is WSHSY, CDR2 SAAADI, per germline. The CDR3 covers 15 residues. The CDR3 protein is CASSDRQGAGTEAFF. Here the CDR3 DNA reads TGCGCCAGCAGTGACCGACAGGGGGCTGGAACTGAAGCTTTCTTT.

This clonotype has more than one count but fewer than ten. The J gene is TRBJ2-7, the V gene TRBV7-2; tentatively, D is TRBD1 (5 bases). The germline V gene encodes CDR1 SGHTA and CDR2 FQGNSA. This CDR3 spans 13 amino acids. V lost 0 bases, J lost 5 bases, and 8 bases lay in between. CDR3 in amino acids: CASSLAQGDEQYF. The CDR3 DNA reads TGTGCCAGCAGCTTAGCCCAGGGCGACGAGCAGTACTTC. The full variable domain, in which reference TRBV7-2 and TRBJ2-7 provide the parts outside the CDR3, is GAGVSQSPSNKVTEKGKDVELRCDPISGHTALYWYRQSLGQGLEFLIYFQGNSAPDKSGLPSDRFSAERTGGSVSTLTIQRTQQEDSAVYLCASSLAQGDEQYFGPGTRLTVT.

This clonotype was detected many times. The CDR3: CASSEVPGMNTGELFF. DNA for the CDR3: TGTGCCAGCAGTGAAGTCCCGGGGATGAACACCGGGGAGCTGTTTTTT. J is TRBJ2-2 and V is TRBV12-3 or TRBV12-4; possible D gene TRBD2, 5 bases. V was clipped by 5 bases and J by 1 base, with 14 bases between them. The CDR3 covers 16 residues.